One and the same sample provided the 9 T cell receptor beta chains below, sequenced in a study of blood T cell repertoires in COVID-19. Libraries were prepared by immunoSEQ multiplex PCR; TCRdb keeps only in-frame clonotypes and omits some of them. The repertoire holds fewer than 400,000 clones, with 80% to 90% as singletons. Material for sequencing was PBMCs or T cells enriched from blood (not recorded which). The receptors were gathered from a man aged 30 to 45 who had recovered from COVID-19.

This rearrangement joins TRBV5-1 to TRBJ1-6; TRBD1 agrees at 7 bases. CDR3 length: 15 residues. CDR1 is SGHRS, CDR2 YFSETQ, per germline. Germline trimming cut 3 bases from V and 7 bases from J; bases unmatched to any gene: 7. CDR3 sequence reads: CASSWDSPRNSPLHF. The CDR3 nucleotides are TGCGCCAGCAGCTGGGACAGCCCTAGGAATTCACCCCTCCACTTT.

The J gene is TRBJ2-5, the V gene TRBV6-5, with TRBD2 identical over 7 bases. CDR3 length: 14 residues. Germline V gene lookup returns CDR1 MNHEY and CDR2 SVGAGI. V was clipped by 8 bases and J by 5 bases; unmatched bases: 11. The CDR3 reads CASSPLHGGETQYF. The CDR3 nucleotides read TGTGCCAGCTCCCCCCTCCACGGGGGGGAGACCCAGTACTTC.

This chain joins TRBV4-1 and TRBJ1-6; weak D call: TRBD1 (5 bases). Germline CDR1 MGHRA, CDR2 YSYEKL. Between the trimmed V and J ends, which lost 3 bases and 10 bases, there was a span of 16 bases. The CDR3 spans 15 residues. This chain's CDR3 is CASSQDRVPGSPLHF. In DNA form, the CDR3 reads TGCGCCAGCAGCCAGGACCGGGTCCCAGGGTCACCCCTCCACTTT.

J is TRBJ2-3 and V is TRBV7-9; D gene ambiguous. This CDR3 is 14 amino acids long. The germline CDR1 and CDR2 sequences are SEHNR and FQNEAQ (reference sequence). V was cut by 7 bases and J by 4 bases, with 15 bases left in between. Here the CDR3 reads CASTLEAAADTQYF. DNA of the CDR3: TGTGCCAGCACTCTTGAGGCGGCTGCAGATACGCAGTATTTT.

This CDR3 is CASSDWRRANEKLFF. Here the CDR3 DNA reads TGCGCCAGCAGCGATTGGCGGAGGGCTAATGAAAAACTGTTTTTT. The J gene is TRBJ1-4, the V gene TRBV4-1; the D is unclear. The CDR3 spans 15 residues. V was trimmed by 5 bases and J by 3 bases, leaving 13 bases between them. The germline V gene encodes CDR1 MGHRA and CDR2 YSYEKL.

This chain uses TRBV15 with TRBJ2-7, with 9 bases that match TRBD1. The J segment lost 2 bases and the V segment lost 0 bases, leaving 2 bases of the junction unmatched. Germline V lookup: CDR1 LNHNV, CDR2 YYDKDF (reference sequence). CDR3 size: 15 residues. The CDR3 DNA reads TGTGCCACCAGCAGAGATTGGGACAGGGCCTACGAGCAGTACTTC. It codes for CATSRDWDRAYEQYF.

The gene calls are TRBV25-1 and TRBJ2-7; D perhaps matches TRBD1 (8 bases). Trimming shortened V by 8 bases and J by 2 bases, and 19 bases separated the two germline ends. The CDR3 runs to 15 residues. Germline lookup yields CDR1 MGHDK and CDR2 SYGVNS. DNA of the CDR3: TGTGCCAGCGGGGTCGGACAGGGACTAACCTACGAGCAGTACTTC. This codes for CASGVGQGLTYEQYF.

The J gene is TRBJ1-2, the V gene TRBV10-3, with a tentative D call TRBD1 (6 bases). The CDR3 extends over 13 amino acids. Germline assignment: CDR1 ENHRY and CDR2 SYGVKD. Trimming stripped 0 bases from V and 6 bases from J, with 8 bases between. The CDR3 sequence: CAISESTGNGYTF. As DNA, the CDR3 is TGTGCCATCAGTGAGTCGACAGGTAATGGCTACACCTTC.

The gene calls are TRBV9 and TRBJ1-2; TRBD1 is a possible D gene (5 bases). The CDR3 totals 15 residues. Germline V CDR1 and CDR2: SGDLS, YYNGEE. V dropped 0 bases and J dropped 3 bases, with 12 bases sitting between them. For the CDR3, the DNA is TGTGCCAGCAGCGTAGTGTCAGGGAATTACTATGGCTACACCTTC. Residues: CASSVVSGNYYGYTF.